The 6 T cell receptor beta chains in this list originate from one sample, sequenced in a study of regulatory T cells in long-lasting Graves disease. Assembly of TCR beta libraries relied on iRepertoire HTBI primers together with Arm-PCR of CDR3 regions. Via MiXCR, TCRdb re-called the multiplex PCR reads, giving one row per CDR3 protein. The table records 500,000 to 800,000 distinct CDR3 sequences, 25% to 35% of them present only once. This sample's time point: persistent/refractory GD, antithyroid drugs over 5 years with positive TRAb. The TCR library used RNA extracted from PBMCs. Specimen: peripheral blood mononuclear cells (PBMCs), collected when the disease was refractory, from a patient treated with antithyroid drugs. The receptors stem from a female donor with Graves disease.

This clonotype was seen more than once but under ten times. The chain is built from TRBV25-1 and TRBJ1-1, with 11 positions matching TRBD1. J lost 3 bases, V lost 5 bases, and 5 bases had no gene match. CDR1 and CDR2 (germline): MGHDK, SYGVNS. The CDR3 is 15 amino acids. CDR3 amino acids: CASSQPGQGDTEAFF. The CDR3 DNA follows: TGTGCCAGCAGTCAACCGGGACAGGGGGACACTGAAGCTTTCTTT.

A few counts support this clonotype. In nucleotides, the CDR3 is TGTGCCAGCAGTGGTTTACCGGGACAGGGGGCCCAATACGAGCAGTACTTC. Translating it yields CASSGLPGQGAQYEQYF. The rearrangement joins TRBV2 to TRBJ2-7, with TRBD1 identical over 12 bases. Germline CDR1 SNHLY, CDR2 FYNNEI. CDR3 length: 17 residues. V lost 4 bases to trimming and J lost 4 bases; unmatched junction nucleotides: 11.

Turning to this clonotype: The CDR3 does not close with the conserved phenylalanine or tryptophan, likely indicating a read error. V gene TRBV5-1 combines with J gene TRBJ1-2; no firm D call. Trimming cost V 0 bases and J 4 bases, with 7 bases left between them. This CDR3 is 13 amino acids long. Germline V gene sequence: CDR1 SGHRS, CDR2 YFSETQ. CDR3 amino acids: CASSLGQLYGYTL. CDR3 DNA sequence: TGCGCCAGCAGCTTGGGTCAGCTCTATGGCTACACCCTC.

This clonotype has a count of ten or more. Germline and junction disagree at one end, which may indicate a read error. The V and J genes are TRBV19 and TRBJ1-1; the D is unclear. The CDR3 totals 13 residues. Germline assignment: CDR1 LNHDA and CDR2 SQIVND (reference sequence). The CDR3 coding sequence is TGTGCCAGCAGTATCACGATGAACACTGAAGCTTTCTTT. This gives the protein CASSITMNTEAFF.

The J gene is TRBJ1-2, the V gene TRBV4-1, with 9 bases aligning to TRBD1. V shed 4 bases, J shed 10 bases, and the junction held 10 bases outside the gene matches. The CDR3 contains 14 residues. Germline CDR1 MGHRA, CDR2 YSYEKL. The CDR3 DNA follows: TGCGCCAGCAGCCGCGAGGGACAGGGAGGCCACTACACCTTC. This encodes CASSREGQGGHYTF.

This chain uses TRBV20-1 with TRBJ1-3; D gene ambiguous. CDR3 size: 11 residues. CDR1 is DFQATT and CDR2 is SNEGSKA in the germline V gene (reference sequence). The germline V and J ends were trimmed by 1 base and 12 bases, with 10 bases remaining between them. DNA for the CDR3: TGCAGTGCTAGAGCCCCGAAAGGCATATATTTT. Encoded protein: CSARAPKGIYF.